A selection of T cell receptor beta chains follows, all from one sample in a study of T cell responses to AZD1222 COVID-19 vaccine. TCRdb's table, derived via immunoSEQ multiplex PCR, lists solely in-frame clones and lacks some. The sample has around 150,000 clones, roughly 90% seen once. The material sequenced was peripheral blood, taken on day 0 of AZD1222 vaccination. These receptor sequences come from an adult in good health. CDR3s include the opening cysteine and the closing phenylalanine or tryptophan. D genes are given only for firm matches. Size tells how often a clone was seen (once, few, many) or the class of an expanded clone, and some rows leave it out.

TRBJ1-5	TRBV5-5	-	once	CASSLAAVASPGPQHF	TGTGCCAGCAGCTTGGCCGCAGTCGCTTCCCCAGGGCCCCAGCATTTT
TRBJ2-2	TRBV5-4	TRBD2	-	CASSLGLSGESGELFF	TGTGCCAGCAGCTTGGGTTTGAGCGGGGAATCCGGGGAGCTGTTTTTT
TRBJ1-4	TRBV5-1	TRBD1	-	CASSLGPGQGLTNEKLFF	TGCGCCAGCAGCTTGGGTCCGGGACAGGGACTAACTAATGAAAAACTGTTTTTT
TRBJ2-2	TRBV7-6	TRBD1	-	CASSLGTGPTGELFF	TGTGCCAGCAGCTTGGGGACAGGGCCCACCGGGGAGCTGTTTTTT
TRBJ1-1	TRBV7-9	-	-	CASSRAFPNTEAFF	TGTGCCAGCAGTCGTGCTTTTCCTAACACTGAAGCTTTCTTT
TRBJ2-3	TRBV24-1	-	-	CATSDPGLRAQYF	TGTGCCACCAGTGACCCGGGACTCCGGGCGCAGTATTTT
TRBJ2-3	TRBV14	-	-	CASSQDWVADTQYF	TGTGCCAGCAGCCAAGATTGGGTGGCAGATACGCAGTATTTT
TRBJ1-2	TRBV15	-	-	CATSREGDYGYTF	TGTGCCACCAGCAGAGAAGGGGACTATGGCTACACCTTC
TRBJ2-2	TRBV7-3	-	-	CASSPLFGELFF	TGTGCCAGCAGTCCATTATTCGGGGAGCTGTTTTTT
TRBJ1-5	TRBV4-1	TRBD1	-	CASSQATGQGYNQPQHF	TGCGCCAGCAGCCAAGCAACAGGACAGGGGTACAATCAGCCCCAGCATTTT
TRBJ2-4	TRBV30	-	-	CAWTRPGRDDIQYF	TGTGCCTGGACCCGCCCTGGGCGGGATGACATTCAGTACTTC
TRBJ2-7	TRBV4-1	TRBD2	-	CASSQEGLAGANSEQYF	TGCGCCAGCAGCCAAGAAGGGTTAGCGGGAGCGAACTCCGAGCAGTACTTC
TRBJ2-7	TRBV23-1	TRBD1	-	CASSRPIQDRLKFIYEQYF	TGCGCCAGCAGTCGACCTATCCAGGACAGGCTGAAGTTCATTTACGAGCAGTACTTC
TRBJ1-5	TRBV5-8	-	-	CASSSGRKPGNQPQHF	TGTGCCAGCAGCTCGGGACGGAAACCAGGCAATCAGCCCCAGCATTTT
TRBJ1-2	TRBV5-4	TRBD1	-	CASSMAQGSFGGYTF	TGTGCCAGCAGCATGGCACAGGGGTCGTTTGGTGGCTACACCTTC
TRBJ1-2	TRBV30	TRBD1	-	CAWSVRDRGPQRGYTF	TGTGCCTGGAGTGTACGGGACAGGGGGCCCCAGAGGGGCTACACCTTC
TRBJ1-1	TRBV4-3	-	-	CASSRTALNTEAFF	TGCGCCAGCAGCCGGACGGCACTTAACACTGAAGCTTTCTTT
TRBJ2-1	TRBV20-1	TRBD2	-	CSASNLAGGYNEQFF	TGCAGTGCTAGTAACCTAGCGGGGGGCTACAATGAGCAGTTCTTC
TRBJ2-3	TRBV7-9	TRBD2	-	CASSLDGAGGPADTQYF	TGTGCCAGCAGCTTAGATGGAGCGGGAGGGCCCGCAGATACGCAGTATTTT
TRBJ1-1	TRBV5-1	-	-	CASSALQGSGTEAFF	TGCGCCAGCAGCGCCCTCCAAGGGTCCGGGACTGAAGCTTTCTTT
TRBJ2-7	TRBV7-3	-	few	CASSLTHRGDEQYF	TGTGCCAGCAGCTTAACCCATAGGGGGGACGAGCAGTACTTC
TRBJ1-2	TRBV21-1	-	-	CASGVSQGGGLLGSYGYTF	TGTGCCAGCGGAGTCAGCCAAGGCGGCGGATTATTGGGATCTTATGGCTACACCTTC
TRBJ2-4	TRBV7-9	TRBD1	-	CASSLFDRDNIQYF	TGTGCCAGCAGCTTATTCGACAGGGACAACATTCAGTACTTC
TRBJ1-2	TRBV5-6	-	-	CASSLLQRGGNGYTF	TGTGCCAGCAGCTTACTGCAAAGAGGGGGAAATGGCTACACCTTC
TRBJ1-2	TRBV20-1	-	-	CSAIRDSSYTF	TGCAGTGCTATCCGGGACTCCTCCTACACCTTC
TRBJ2-1	TRBV21-1	-	-	CARPGTGALINDEQFF	TGTGCCAGGCCCGGGACAGGGGCCCTGATAAACGATGAGCAGTTCTTC
TRBJ1-5	TRBV19	-	-	CASSTGTQPQHF	TGTGCCAGTAGTACAGGGACTCAGCCCCAGCATTTT
TRBJ1-2	TRBV7-8	-	few	CASSFHSDSYGYTF	TGTGCCAGCAGCTTCCACAGTGACAGCTATGGCTACACCTTC
TRBJ1-3	TRBV9	-	-	CASSVGTGQSGNTIYF	TGTGCCAGCAGCGTAGGAACCGGACAGTCTGGAAACACCATATATTTT
TRBJ2-1	TRBV7-9	TRBD2	-	CASSPVRGANEQFF	TGTGCCAGCAGCCCCGTGCGGGGGGCCAATGAGCAGTTCTTC
TRBJ2-3	TRBV4-1	-	-	CASSRTQTDTQYF	TGCGCCAGCAGCCGGACCCAAACAGATACGCAGTATTTT
TRBJ1-1	TRBV28	-	-	CASSLGGLNTEAFF	TGTGCCAGCAGTTTAGGGGGCTTGAACACTGAAGCTTTCTTT
TRBJ2-1	TRBV10-3	-	-	CAISLGGSEQFF	TGTGCCATCAGTCTCGGGGGCAGTGAGCAGTTCTTC
TRBJ1-1	TRBV27	-	once	CASSLMGGRFTEAFF	TGTGCCAGCAGTTTAATGGGGGGCAGGTTCACTGAAGCTTTCTTT
TRBJ1-1	TRBV4-2	-	-	CASSGMVSLPEAFF	TGTGCCAGCAGCGGAATGGTGTCCCTACCGGAAGCTTTCTTT
TRBJ1-1	TRBV7-2	-	once	CASSLAILTNTEAFF	TGTGCCAGCAGCTTAGCAATCCTAACCAACACTGAAGCTTTCTTT
TRBJ1-5	TRBV5-1	-	few	CASSQDSPNQPQHF	TGCGCCAGCAGCCAAGACAGCCCCAATCAGCCCCAGCATTTT
TRBJ1-2	TRBV5-6	TRBD1	-	CASTRGQGARYGYTF	TGTGCCAGCACCCGGGGACAGGGGGCTAGATATGGCTACACCTTC
TRBJ2-1	TRBV12-3/TRBV12-4	-	-	CASSFVAEQFF	TGTGCCAGCAGTTTTGTAGCGGAGCAGTTCTTC
TRBJ2-1	TRBV18	-	-	CASSPTHNEQFF	TGTGCCAGCTCCCCTACCCACAATGAGCAGTTCTTC
TRBJ2-1	TRBV21-1	-	-	CASSALGQGPYNEQFF	TGTGCCAGCAGCGCCCTCGGACAGGGCCCCTACAATGAGCAGTTCTTC
TRBJ1-6	TRBV5-1	-	-	CASSLGGEGSPLHF	TGCGCCAGCAGCTTGGGGGGAGAAGGCTCACCCCTCCACTTT
TRBJ1-6	TRBV14	-	few	CASSPRDGWTLHF	TGTGCCAGCAGCCCACGGGACGGGTGGACCCTCCACTTT
TRBJ1-6	TRBV7-6	TRBD1	-	CASSPGQGNSPLHF	TGTGCCAGCAGCCCGGGACAGGGAAACTCACCCCTCCACTTT
TRBJ2-7	TRBV10-3	TRBD2	-	CAISEGLAGVEQYF	TGTGCCATCAGTGAAGGGCTAGCGGGAGTCGAGCAGTACTTC
TRBJ2-4	TRBV7-2	-	-	CASSFPSFKNIQYF	TGTGCCAGCAGCTTCCCTAGTTTCAAAAACATTCAGTACTTC
TRBJ1-5	TRBV7-2	-	-	CASSLSGFYQPQHF	TGTGCCAGCAGCTTAAGTGGTTTTTATCAGCCCCAGCATTTT
TRBJ2-1	TRBV11-2	-	once	CASSPGQAGPYNEQFF	TGTGCCAGCAGCCCAGGTCAAGCGGGCCCCTACAATGAGCAGTTCTTC